This T cell receptor beta chain was retrieved from a study of blood T cell repertoires in COVID-19. Across the study: In each case, the material was cDNA or gDNA derived from T cells, B-cell-depleted T cells, or PBMCs.

V gave up 11 bases and J gave up 1 base; unmatched junction bases: 7. The germline V gene has CDR1 ENHRY and CDR2 SYGVKD. This CDR3 has 14 residues. The protocol was immunoSEQ multiplex PCR, while the TCRdb copy is restricted to in-frame clones and leaves out a portion. The sample yields some 73,000 clones, 70% to 85% seen once. This rearrangement joins TRBV10-3 to TRBJ1-2, with 10 bases aligning to TRBD1. The sample consisted of peripheral blood. The origin of this receptor is a woman aged 55-75 years with acute or convalescent COVID-19. The CDR3 loop reads CAVMGDRGNYGYTF. The CDR3 nucleotides are TGTGCCGTCATGGGGGACAGGGGTAACTATGGCTACACCTTC.